One T cell receptor (beta chain) is described in this entry. Its target antigen remains unknown. The record has no base qualities; no much larger clone is one base away. The data were obtained in a study of blood T cell repertoires in COVID-19 (dated by TCRdb to about 2020). Study-level background: Samples covering the acute and convalescent phases of COVID-19 were provided by collaborators in the United States, Italy and Spain. The dataset comprised deeply sampled blood TCRbeta repertoires from subjects exposed to, actively infected with, or recovered from COVID-19. The repertoires were released in a freely available public database intended as a resource for research on the immune response to SARS-CoV-2. The prospective study material was composed of cDNA or gDNA derived from T cells, B-cell-depleted T cells, or PBMCs. A de-identified subject ID, COVID-19 status, age in years and sex were almost always included in the sample metadata. The samples were drawn from two sources: the first 160 participants of the ongoing ImmuneRACE study, and approximately 1,300 subjects contributed by 6 global collaborators. Where available, HLA class I and class II types were obtained from metadata supplied by the sample provider rather than from assay-based typing. Study-wide findings and limitations: Clinical and demographic metadata were provided uncurated, with the amount varying by source and participant.

CDR1 and CDR2 were assigned from the germline V gene (reference sequence) as LNHDA and SQIVND. V is trimmed back by 5 bases and J by 4 bases, and the junction contains 7 bases that no gene match accounts for. Including cysteine and phenylalanine, the CDR3 has 15 amino acids. The sequence is cut down to CDR3 DNA, 45 bases in frame from base 1. Whole blood was collected in K2EDTA tubes by collaborating institutions according to the institutions' own protocols. For TCRbeta analysis, collaborators shipped samples as frozen whole blood, isolated PBMCs, or DNA extracted from either of those sample types. TCRbeta CDR3 regions were amplified from genomic DNA using the immunoSEQ Assay, a bias-controlled multiplex PCR. Concerning the study's data processing: Nucleated cell counts per sample were estimated from amplification of reference gene primers within the assay. To quantify the absolute abundance of each unique TCRbeta CDR3 rearrangement, sequence reads were collapsed and filtered. For each sample, productive Simpson clonality was calculated by taking the square root of Simpson's diversity index across productive rearrangements. This is the immuneACCESS table as TCRdb keeps it, with only in-frame sequences that have V and J called. A part of the clones is gone; compared with another copy, unresolved V genes explain less than half, and the rest is unexplained. V, J and clone size are those of that table, while D and trimming were read from the DNA. The sample table records around 100,000 clones; around 84% of these occur just once. The ten largest clonotypes hold less than 2.5% of the sample.

The receptor was isolated from a human donor in a cohort sampled during active COVID-19. The sample comprised peripheral blood. In this chain, TRBV19 is recombined with TRBJ1-2, and 10 junctional nucleotides match TRBD1. The nucleotides read TGTGCCAGTAGTGCCTCGACAGGGGGCGGCTATGGCTACACCTTC. Its product reads: CASSASTGGGYGYTF.